This T cell receptor (beta chain) originates from a study of neurological immune-mediated disorders. MiXCR, run by TCRdb on the 5' RACE reads, gives a single entry per CDR3 protein. Found here are roughly 62,000 distinct CDR3 sequences, about 4% of them singletons; the top ten hold under 2.5%. This clonotype was picked up many times. Sequenced material: PBMCs. The sequence was obtained from a woman aged 45-65 years with multiple sclerosis.

This chain's CDR3 is CASNSPVNTEAFF. Written as DNA, the CDR3 is TGTGCCAGCAATTCGCCGGTTAACACTGAAGCTTTCTTT. The V gene is TRBV28, the J gene TRBJ1-1; D is uncertain. The CDR3 sequence is 13 residues long. V lost 7 bases and J 2 bases, leaving 11 bases between the germline ends. CDR1 is MDHEN, CDR2 SYDVKM, per germline.